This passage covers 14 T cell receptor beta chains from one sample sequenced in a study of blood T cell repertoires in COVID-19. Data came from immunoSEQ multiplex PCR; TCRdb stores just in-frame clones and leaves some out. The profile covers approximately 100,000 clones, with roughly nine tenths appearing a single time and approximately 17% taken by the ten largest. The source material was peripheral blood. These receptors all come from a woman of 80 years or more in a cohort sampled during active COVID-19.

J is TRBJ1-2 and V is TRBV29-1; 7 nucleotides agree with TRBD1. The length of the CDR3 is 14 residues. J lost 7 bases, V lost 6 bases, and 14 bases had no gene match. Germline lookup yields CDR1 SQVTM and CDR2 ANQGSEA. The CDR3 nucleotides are TGCAGCGTGCTGGCTGTAACAGGGGATTCTGGCTACACCTTC. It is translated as CSVLAVTGDSGYTF.

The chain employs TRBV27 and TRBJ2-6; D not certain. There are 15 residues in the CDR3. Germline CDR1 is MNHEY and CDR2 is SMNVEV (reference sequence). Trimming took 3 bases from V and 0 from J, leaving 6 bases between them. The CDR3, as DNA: TGTGCCAGCAGTTTGTTGTACTCTGGGGCCAACGTCCTGACTTTC. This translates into CASSLLYSGANVLTF.

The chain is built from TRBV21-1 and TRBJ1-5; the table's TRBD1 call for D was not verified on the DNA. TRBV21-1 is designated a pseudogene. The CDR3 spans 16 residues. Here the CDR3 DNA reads TGTGCCAGCAGCAAGTTTCACAGGGGGCAGTATCAGCCCCAGCATTTT. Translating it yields CASSKFHRGQYQPQHF.

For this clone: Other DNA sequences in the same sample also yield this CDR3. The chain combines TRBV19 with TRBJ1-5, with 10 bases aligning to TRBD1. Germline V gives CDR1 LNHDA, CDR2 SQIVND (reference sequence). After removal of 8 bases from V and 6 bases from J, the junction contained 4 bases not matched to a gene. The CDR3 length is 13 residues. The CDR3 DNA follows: TGTGCCAGTTCTGGACAGGGGGGTCAGCCCCAGCATTTT. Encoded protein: CASSGQGGQPQHF.

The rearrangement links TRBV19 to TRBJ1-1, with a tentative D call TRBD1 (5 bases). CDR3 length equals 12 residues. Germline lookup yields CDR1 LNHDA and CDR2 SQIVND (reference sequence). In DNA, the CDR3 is TGTGCGACGGGGGGAAAGAACACTGAAGCTTTCTTT. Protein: CATGGKNTEAFF. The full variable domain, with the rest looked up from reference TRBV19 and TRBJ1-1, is DGGITQSPKYLFRKEGQNVTLSCEQNLNHDAMYWYRQDPGQGLRLIYYSQIVNDFQKGDIAEGYSVSREKKESFPLTVTSAQKNPTAFYLCATGGKNTEAFFGQGTRLTVV.

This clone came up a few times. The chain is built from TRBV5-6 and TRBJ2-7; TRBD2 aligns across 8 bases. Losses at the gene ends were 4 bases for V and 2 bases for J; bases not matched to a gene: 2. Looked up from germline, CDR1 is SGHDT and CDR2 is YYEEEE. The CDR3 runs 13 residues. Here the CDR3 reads CASSRGLAYEQYF. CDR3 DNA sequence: TGTGCCAGCAGCCGGGGACTAGCCTACGAGCAGTACTTC.

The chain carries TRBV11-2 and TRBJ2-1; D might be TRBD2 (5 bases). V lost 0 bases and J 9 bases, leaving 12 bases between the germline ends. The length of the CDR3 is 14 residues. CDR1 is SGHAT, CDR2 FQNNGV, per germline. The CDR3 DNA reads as TGTGCCAGCAGCTTAGATCGGCTAGCTCTTGAGCAGTTCTTC. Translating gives CASSLDRLALEQFF.

In DNA form, the CDR3 reads TGTGCCAGCCACCGGGACAGGGGACTCCATAGCACAGATACGCAGTATTTT. Protein product: CASHRDRGLHSTDTQYF. J is TRBJ2-3 and V is TRBV2, with 10 bases fitting TRBD1. The V and J ends lost 8 bases and 0 bases, in that order; junction bases with no gene match: 11. Germline CDR1 and CDR2: SNHLY and FYNNEI. CDR3 length: 17 residues. Full variable domain (missing parts from reference TRBV2 and TRBJ2-3): EPEVTQTPSHQVTQMGQEVILRCVPISNHLYFYWYRQILGQKVEFLVSFYNNEISEKSEIFDDQFSVERPDGSNFTLKIRSTKLEDSAMYFCASHRDRGLHSTDTQYFGPGTRLTVL.

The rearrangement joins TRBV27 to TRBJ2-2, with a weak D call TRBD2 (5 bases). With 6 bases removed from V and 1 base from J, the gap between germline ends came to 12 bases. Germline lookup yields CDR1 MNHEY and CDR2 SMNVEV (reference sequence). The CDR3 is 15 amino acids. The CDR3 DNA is TGTGCCAGCAGATCGGACTTGCGGAACACCGGGGAGCTGTTTTTT. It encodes CASRSDLRNTGELFF.

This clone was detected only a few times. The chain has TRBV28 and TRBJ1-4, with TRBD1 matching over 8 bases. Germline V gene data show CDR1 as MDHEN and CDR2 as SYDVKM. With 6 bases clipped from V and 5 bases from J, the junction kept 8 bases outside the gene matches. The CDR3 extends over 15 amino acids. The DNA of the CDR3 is TGTGCCAGCAGGCCGACAGGGGCCGCGAATGAAAAACTGTTTTTT. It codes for CASRPTGAANEKLFF.

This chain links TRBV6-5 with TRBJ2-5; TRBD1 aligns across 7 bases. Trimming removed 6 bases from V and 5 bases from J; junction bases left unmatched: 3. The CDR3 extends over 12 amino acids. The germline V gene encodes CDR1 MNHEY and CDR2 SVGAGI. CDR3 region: CASRGTAETQYF. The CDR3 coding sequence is TGTGCCAGCAGAGGGACAGCGGAGACCCAGTACTTC.

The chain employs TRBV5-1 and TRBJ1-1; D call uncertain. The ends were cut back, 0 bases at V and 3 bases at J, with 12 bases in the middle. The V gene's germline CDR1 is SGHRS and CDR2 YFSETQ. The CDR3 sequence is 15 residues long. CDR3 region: CASSLVAGKDTEAFF. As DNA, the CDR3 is TGCGCCAGCAGCTTGGTGGCAGGAAAGGACACTGAAGCTTTCTTT.

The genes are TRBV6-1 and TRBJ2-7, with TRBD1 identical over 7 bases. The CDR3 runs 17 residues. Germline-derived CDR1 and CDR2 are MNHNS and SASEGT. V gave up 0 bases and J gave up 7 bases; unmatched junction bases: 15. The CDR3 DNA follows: TGTGCCAGCAGTGAAGCGTACGGAACGGGACAGATCATTGAGCAGTACTTC. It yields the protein CASSEAYGTGQIIEQYF.

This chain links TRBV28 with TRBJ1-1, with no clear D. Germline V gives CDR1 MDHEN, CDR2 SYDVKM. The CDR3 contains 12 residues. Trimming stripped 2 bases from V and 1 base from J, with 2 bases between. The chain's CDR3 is CASSLQNTEAFF. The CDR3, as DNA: TGTGCCAGCAGTTTACAGAACACTGAAGCTTTCTTT.